The subject of this entry is one T cell receptor beta chain. The CDR3 extends over 13 amino acids. Germline CDR1 and CDR2: SGHTA and FQGNSA. V was cut by 1 base and J by 6 bases, with 9 bases left in between. This sample is part of a study of patients and donors after allogeneic stem cell transplantation. TCRdb fed the RT-PCR reads into MiXCR, producing one record per CDR3 protein. The sample yields 30,000 to 40,000 distinct CDR3 sequences, 30% to 40% seen once. The sequence came from a human donor who was either an allogeneic HSCT recipient or a stem cell or donor lymphocyte infusion donor (not recorded which). It is not recorded whose cells these are; they may come from a transplant donor. Sequenced sample: blood, either unsorted or a sorted T cell fraction (not recorded which). V and J are TRBV7-2 and TRBJ1-1; the D is unclear. The CDR3 here is CASSLGREAEAFF. In nucleotides, the CDR3 is TGTGCCAGCAGCTTAGGACGTGAGGCTGAAGCTTTCTTT.